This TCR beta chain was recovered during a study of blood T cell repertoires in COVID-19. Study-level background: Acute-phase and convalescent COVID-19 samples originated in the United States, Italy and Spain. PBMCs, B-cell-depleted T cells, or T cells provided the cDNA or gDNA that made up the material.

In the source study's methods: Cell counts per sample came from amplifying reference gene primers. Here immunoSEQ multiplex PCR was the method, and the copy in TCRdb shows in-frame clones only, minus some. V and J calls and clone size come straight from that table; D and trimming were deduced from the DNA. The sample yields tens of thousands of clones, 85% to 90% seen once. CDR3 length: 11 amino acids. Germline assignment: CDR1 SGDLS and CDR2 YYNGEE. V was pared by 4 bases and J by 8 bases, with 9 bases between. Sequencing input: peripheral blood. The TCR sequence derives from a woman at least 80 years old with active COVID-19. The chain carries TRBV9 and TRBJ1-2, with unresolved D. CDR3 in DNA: TGTGCCAGCAGCCCCGGGTGGGGCTACACCTTC. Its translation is CASSPGWGYTF.